The rows below give T cell receptor beta chains drawn from one sample of a study of T-cell reconstitution after alpha-beta-depleted transplantation in children. TCRdb ran MiXCR on the PCR reads and lists one entry per CDR3 protein. Of about a million distinct CDR3 sequences in the sample, 25% to 30% were seen once. This specimen consisted of PBMCs, mostly from graft donor cells, obtained 360 days after TCRalphabeta/CD19-depleted stem cell transplant. The origin of the receptors is a boy under three years old who had a stem cell transplant for SCID, so the T cells may come from the graft donor. Both conserved end residues are part of each CDR3. Fields, in order: clone size, D gene, J gene, V gene, CDR3 DNA, CDR3 protein. D genes are given only for firm matches. Rows may omit the clone size; those that give it use once, few, many or a size class.

abundance: many
d_gene: TRBD1
j_gene: TRBJ2-2
v_gene: TRBV5-5
CDR3nt: TGTGCCAGCAGCCCCCCAGTAACAGGGGGGATCGGGGAGCTGTTTTTT
CDR3aa: CASSPPVTGGIGELFF

abundance: few
d_gene: TRBD2
j_gene: TRBJ2-4
v_gene: TRBV29-1
CDR3nt: TGCAGCGCCAGAAGGACTAGCGGGGGACAAGGGAACATTCAGTACTTC
CDR3aa: CSARRTSGGQGNIQYF

abundance: .
d_gene: .
j_gene: TRBJ1-1
v_gene: TRBV4-2
CDR3nt: TGTGCCAGCAGCCTTGACCTGATCCCTGAAGCTTTCTTT
CDR3aa: CASSLDLIPEAFF

abundance: many
d_gene: TRBD2
j_gene: TRBJ2-1
v_gene: TRBV2
CDR3nt: TGTGCCAGCAGTGGGACTAGCGGGGGGTGGAATGAGCAGTTCTTC
CDR3aa: CASSGTSGGWNEQFF

abundance: .
d_gene: TRBD2
j_gene: TRBJ2-1
v_gene: TRBV20-1
CDR3nt: TGCAGTGCGGACCCGGGACTAGCCTACAATGAGCAGTTCTTC
CDR3aa: CSADPGLAYNEQFF

abundance: once
d_gene: .
j_gene: TRBJ2-6
v_gene: TRBV4-1
CDR3nt: TGCGCCAGCAGCCAAACTATCCCAGGGAGCGGGGCCAACGTCCTGACTTTC
CDR3aa: CASSQTIPGSGANVLTF

abundance: few
d_gene: .
j_gene: TRBJ1-6
v_gene: TRBV12-3/TRBV12-4
CDR3nt: TGTGCCAGCAGTGCCGGGATCGGAAATTCACCCCTCCACTTT
CDR3aa: CASSAGIGNSPLHF

abundance: many
d_gene: .
j_gene: TRBJ2-3
v_gene: TRBV5-8
CDR3nt: TGTGCCAGCGGGATTACAGATACGCAGTATTTT
CDR3aa: CASGITDTQYF

abundance: .
d_gene: TRBD1
j_gene: TRBJ1-1
v_gene: TRBV15
CDR3nt: TGTGCCACCAGCAGAGATGGTCAGGACAGGGACACTGAAGCTTTCTTT
CDR3aa: CATSRDGQDRDTEAFF

abundance: .
d_gene: .
j_gene: TRBJ1-1
v_gene: TRBV3-1
CDR3nt: TGTGCCAGCAGCCAAGTCCGAGCAGGGTCAGCTTTCTTT
CDR3aa: CASSQVRAGSAFF

abundance: .
d_gene: .
j_gene: TRBJ1-1
v_gene: TRBV5-1
CDR3nt: TGCGCCAGCAGCCAAATGACAGGAATGAACACTGAAGCTTTCTTT
CDR3aa: CASSQMTGMNTEAFF

abundance: .
d_gene: .
j_gene: TRBJ1-1
v_gene: TRBV7-9
CDR3nt: TGTGCCAGCACCCAGGACTGGGCGGACACTGAAGCTTTCTTT
CDR3aa: CASTQDWADTEAFF

abundance: .
d_gene: .
j_gene: TRBJ1-4
v_gene: TRBV5-1
CDR3nt: TGCGCCAGCAGCTTGGGGCGCCGGAATGAAAAACTGTTTTTT
CDR3aa: CASSLGRRNEKLFF

abundance: many
d_gene: TRBD1
j_gene: TRBJ2-7
v_gene: TRBV3-1
CDR3nt: TGTGCCAGCAGCCAAGTCGAAGGGGGCACCCGATACGAGCAGTACTTC
CDR3aa: CASSQVEGGTRYEQYF

abundance: few
d_gene: .
j_gene: TRBJ1-1
v_gene: TRBV5-1
CDR3nt: TGCGCCAGCAGCCGCCGGACCCAAGCGAATACTGAAGCTTTCTTT
CDR3aa: CASSRRTQANTEAFF

abundance: .
d_gene: .
j_gene: TRBJ2-7
v_gene: TRBV19
CDR3nt: TGTGCCAGTAGTAGGGCAGGGGCGGAATCCTACGAGCAGTACTTC
CDR3aa: CASSRAGAESYEQYF

abundance: .
d_gene: TRBD2
j_gene: TRBJ2-5
v_gene: TRBV11-2
CDR3nt: TGTGCCAGCAGCTTAGAGCTCCTAGCGGGGTTGGGTCGAGAGACCCAGTACTTC
CDR3aa: CASSLELLAGLGRETQYF

abundance: .
d_gene: .
j_gene: TRBJ2-5
v_gene: TRBV20-1
CDR3nt: TGCAGTCCTAAGGGGGGTGAGACCCAGTACTTC
CDR3aa: CSPKGGETQYF

abundance: few
d_gene: TRBD2
j_gene: TRBJ2-3
v_gene: TRBV10-3
CDR3nt: TGTGCCATCAGTCGAAGCGGGGGAACAGATACGCAGTATTTT
CDR3aa: CAISRSGGTDTQYF

abundance: .
d_gene: .
j_gene: TRBJ2-3
v_gene: TRBV4-1
CDR3nt: TGCGCCAGCAGCCAAGTATCAGATGGGGGAGATACGCAGTATTTT
CDR3aa: CASSQVSDGGDTQYF

abundance: .
d_gene: .
j_gene: TRBJ2-4
v_gene: TRBV20-1
CDR3nt: TGCAGTGCTAGAGATCCAGGGCAAGGCAAAAACATTCAGTACTTC
CDR3aa: CSARDPGQGKNIQYF

abundance: .
d_gene: TRBD1
j_gene: TRBJ1-1
v_gene: TRBV29-1
CDR3nt: TGCAGCGTTGAAGCAGGGGGGGCTTCTGAAGCTTTCTTT
CDR3aa: CSVEAGGASEAFF

abundance: .
d_gene: .
j_gene: TRBJ1-2
v_gene: TRBV29-1
CDR3nt: TGCAGCGTGACAGCGATTAACTATGGCTACACCTTC
CDR3aa: CSVTAINYGYTF

abundance: .
d_gene: TRBD1
j_gene: TRBJ2-7
v_gene: TRBV6-2/TRBV6-3
CDR3nt: TGTGCCAGCAGGACAGGGGGCGAGCAGTACTTC
CDR3aa: CASRTGGEQYF

abundance: .
d_gene: .
j_gene: TRBJ2-5
v_gene: TRBV3-1
CDR3nt: TGTGCCAGCAGCCCAAACCGTAAAGAGACCCAGTACTTC
CDR3aa: CASSPNRKETQYF

abundance: .
d_gene: TRBD1
j_gene: TRBJ2-2
v_gene: TRBV5-1
CDR3nt: TGCGCCAGCAGCTTCGGGACAGGGGGTAGGAGCACCGGGGAGCTGTTTTTT
CDR3aa: CASSFGTGGRSTGELFF

abundance: many
d_gene: .
j_gene: TRBJ1-1
v_gene: TRBV12-3/TRBV12-4
CDR3nt: TGTGCCAGCAGTTTTCGGTTGAACACTGAAGCTTTCTTT
CDR3aa: CASSFRLNTEAFF

abundance: .
d_gene: .
j_gene: TRBJ2-5
v_gene: TRBV20-1
CDR3nt: TGCAGTGCTAGGCGACTAAGATTGGAGACCCAGTACTTC
CDR3aa: CSARRLRLETQYF

abundance: .
d_gene: .
j_gene: TRBJ2-7
v_gene: TRBV6-5
CDR3nt: TGTGCCAGCAGTTACCATCCGACCCGGTACGAGCAGTACTTC
CDR3aa: CASSYHPTRYEQYF

abundance: .
d_gene: .
j_gene: TRBJ1-5
v_gene: TRBV20-1
CDR3nt: TGCAGTGCTAGTAGGGGAGAAACTCAGCCCCAGCATTTT
CDR3aa: CSASRGETQPQHF

abundance: few
d_gene: .
j_gene: TRBJ1-6
v_gene: TRBV12-3/TRBV12-4
CDR3nt: TGTGCCAGCAGCCTACCGACAGGTCTCGGGTCACCCCTCCACTTT
CDR3aa: CASSLPTGLGSPLHF

abundance: .
d_gene: .
j_gene: TRBJ1-1
v_gene: TRBV27
CDR3nt: TGTGCCAGCAAGCTACGGGACGTGAACACTGAAGCTTTCTTT
CDR3aa: CASKLRDVNTEAFF

abundance: .
d_gene: TRBD1
j_gene: TRBJ2-1
v_gene: TRBV7-2
CDR3nt: TGTGCCAGCAGCGGGGACAGGAGTTACAATGAGCAGTTCTTC
CDR3aa: CASSGDRSYNEQFF

abundance: .
d_gene: .
j_gene: TRBJ1-2
v_gene: TRBV5-5
CDR3nt: TGTGCCAGCAGCTTGTCTTGGGATCCGGCCTATGGCTACACCTTC
CDR3aa: CASSLSWDPAYGYTF

abundance: few
d_gene: .
j_gene: TRBJ2-3
v_gene: TRBV10-3
CDR3nt: TGTGCCGCTAGAGGGTCGGGTAGCACAGATACGCAGTATTTT
CDR3aa: CAARGSGSTDTQYF

abundance: few
d_gene: .
j_gene: TRBJ2-5
v_gene: TRBV5-1
CDR3nt: TGCGCCAGCAGCTTGTCGGCAGAGTACCAAGAGACCCAGTACTTC
CDR3aa: CASSLSAEYQETQYF

abundance: .
d_gene: TRBD1
j_gene: TRBJ2-7
v_gene: TRBV5-1
CDR3nt: TGCGCCAGCAGCCCGCCATCCTCTACTACAGGGGGCGAGCAGTACTTC
CDR3aa: CASSPPSSTTGGEQYF

abundance: few
d_gene: .
j_gene: TRBJ1-5
v_gene: TRBV5-1
CDR3nt: TGCGCCAGCAGCTTGGTCTCAGGTGATCAGCCCCAGCATTTT
CDR3aa: CASSLVSGDQPQHF

abundance: .
d_gene: .
j_gene: TRBJ1-1
v_gene: TRBV5-1
CDR3nt: TGCGCCAGCTACAACTGGGGCACTGAAGCTTTCTTT
CDR3aa: CASYNWGTEAFF

abundance: .
d_gene: .
j_gene: TRBJ1-4
v_gene: TRBV7-8
CDR3nt: TGTGCCAGCAGCTTGGACCCGGAGGTGTTTGAAAAACTGTTTTTT
CDR3aa: CASSLDPEVFEKLFF

abundance: .
d_gene: TRBD2
j_gene: TRBJ2-7
v_gene: TRBV5-1
CDR3nt: TGCGCCAGCAGCTTGGTCCTAGCGGGGAAAGCCTACGAGCAGTACTTC
CDR3aa: CASSLVLAGKAYEQYF

abundance: few
d_gene: TRBD2
j_gene: TRBJ2-3
v_gene: TRBV4-3
CDR3nt: TGCGCCAGCAGCCAGGGACTAGCGGGGGGTTGGGATACGCAGTATTTT
CDR3aa: CASSQGLAGGWDTQYF

abundance: .
d_gene: .
j_gene: TRBJ2-5
v_gene: TRBV3-1
CDR3nt: TGTGCCAGCAGCCAAGATCCGGCGACCCAGTACTTC
CDR3aa: CASSQDPATQYF

abundance: .
d_gene: .
j_gene: TRBJ2-2
v_gene: TRBV5-1
CDR3nt: TGCGCCAGCAGTCTTAATTGGGGAAACACCGGGGAGCTGTTTTTT
CDR3aa: CASSLNWGNTGELFF

abundance: few
d_gene: TRBD2
j_gene: TRBJ2-1
v_gene: TRBV29-1
CDR3nt: TGCAGCGTTGAAGTCGGGGGGGCCCTTTTCATAAGCTCCTACAATGAGCAGTTCTTC
CDR3aa: CSVEVGGALFISSYNEQFF

abundance: .
d_gene: TRBD2
j_gene: TRBJ2-1
v_gene: TRBV6-2/TRBV6-3
CDR3nt: TGTGCCAGCAGCGTTAGCGGGGGGCCTTACTTTTTGGATGAGCAGTTCTTC
CDR3aa: CASSVSGGPYFLDEQFF